What follows are 28 T cell receptor beta chains derived from one specimen sequenced in a study of a mutant IDH1 vaccine in newly diagnosed glioma. The assay was immunoSEQ multiplex PCR, and TCRdb's table has in-frame clones only and misses some. The sample gives some 20,000 clones, roughly 83% of which show up once; 2.8% is in the top ten. No antigens are known for them. Described time point: week 47, end of study. Every vaccination contained 300 ug of the mutant IDH1 20-mer peptide and was paired with topical imiquimod. The sequencing here drew on PBMCs, taken from a glioma patient whose treatment included an IDH1 peptide vaccine. These receptors all stem from a man between 40 and 49 years old with glioma.

This rearrangement joins TRBV5-6 to TRBJ2-7, with 13 bases lining up with TRBD2. Germline assignment: CDR1 SGHDT and CDR2 YYEEEE. This CDR3 has 16 residues. Trimming removed 1 base from V and 2 bases from J; junction bases left unmatched: 3. The CDR3 here is CASSLPGTSGTYEQYF. The CDR3 coding sequence is TGTGCCAGCAGCTTGCCCGGGACTAGCGGGACCTACGAGCAGTACTTC.

Within the sample, this clone is medium-sized. The chain uses TRBV5-1 and TRBJ1-2; D is unresolved. V shed 2 bases and J shed 3 bases, with 8 bases lying between them. Germline lookup yields CDR1 SGHRS and CDR2 YFSETQ. The CDR3 is made up of 13 amino acids. The CDR3 DNA reads as TGCGCCAGCAGCTTAACCCTGGACTATGGCTACACCTTC. It yields the protein CASSLTLDYGYTF.

The rearrangement joins TRBV7-2 to TRBJ2-3, with unresolved D. The CDR3 sequence is 15 residues long. The germline CDR1 and CDR2 sequences are SGHTA and FQGNSA. Trimming took off 4 bases at V and 2 bases at J, with 13 bases between the two ends. This CDR3 is CASSYSAFYTDTQYF. Written as DNA, the CDR3 is TGTGCCAGCAGCTATTCGGCTTTCTACACAGATACGCAGTATTTT.

The J gene is TRBJ2-2, the V gene TRBV6-6; 8 positions match TRBD1. V lost 7 bases to trimming and J lost 0 bases; unmatched junction nucleotides: 7. The CDR3 totals 16 residues. CDR1 and CDR2 from the germline V gene are MNHNY and SVGAGI (reference sequence). CDR3 in DNA: TGTGCCAGCATTCGACAGGGGCTAGCGAACACCGGGGAGCTGTTTTTT. Residues: CASIRQGLANTGELFF.

The chain is built from TRBV18 and TRBJ2-1; TRBD2 is a possible D gene (5 bases). The ends were cut back, 2 bases at V and 0 bases at J, with 11 bases in the middle. The germline CDR1 and CDR2 sequences are KGHSH and LQKENI. This CDR3 has 16 residues. CDR3: CASSPIPGGSYNEQFF. The CDR3 bases are TGTGCCAGCTCACCAATTCCCGGAGGCTCCTACAATGAGCAGTTCTTC.

Concerning this clone: At one of its ends the junction is not consistent with the germline gene, which may arise from a read error. The V call is TRBV13, the J call TRBJ2-7; D remains unclear. CDR1 is PRHDT and CDR2 is FYEKMQ in the germline V gene (reference sequence). CDR3 length: 11 amino acids. For the CDR3, the DNA is TGTGCCAGCAGCTTCAATGCGGCACACACATTC. Translated, it gives CASSFNAAHTF.

The genes are TRBV4-2 and TRBJ2-1; perhaps TRBD2 as D (6 bases). The CDR3 is made up of 16 amino acids. V dropped 0 bases and J dropped 7 bases, with 16 bases sitting between them. Germline CDR1 is LGHNA and CDR2 is YNFKEQ. The CDR3 DNA reads as TGTGCCAGCAGCCAAGATATTAGCGGCCGATGGAATGAGCAGTTCTTC. Its translation: CASSQDISGRWNEQFF.

CDR3 region: CASSRGTADLKEQYF. The CDR3 DNA reads as TGCGCCAGCAGTCGAGGGACAGCGGACTTGAAAGAGCAGTACTTC. The chain employs TRBV23-1 and TRBJ2-7; 7 bases are shared with TRBD1. TRBV23-1 falls under the ORF class, with uncertain function. The ends lost 4 bases at V and 7 bases at J; junction bases unmatched: 13. The CDR3 spans 15 residues.

The V call is TRBV28, the J call TRBJ2-7; 10 nucleotides agree with TRBD1. Germline V CDR1 and CDR2: MDHEN, SYDVKM. This CDR3 has 14 residues. The J segment lost 6 bases and the V segment lost 7 bases, leaving 9 bases of the junction unmatched. CDR3 sequence reads: CASKSGTGASEQYF. DNA for the CDR3: TGTGCCAGCAAGAGCGGGACAGGGGCTTCCGAGCAGTACTTC.

The table lists this clone with a count of one. The chain uses TRBV9 and TRBJ1-5; D unclear. The CDR3 totals 14 residues. Deletions cut 0 bases from V and 2 bases from J, with 6 bases between. The germline gives CDR1 SGDLS, CDR2 YYNGEE. The CDR3 sequence is CASSVGYGNQPQHF. DNA for the CDR3: TGTGCCAGCAGCGTAGGGTACGGCAATCAGCCCCAGCATTTT.

This sequence joins TRBV4-1 and TRBJ2-1; 8 nucleotides line up with TRBD2. With V trimmed by 0 bases and J by 6 bases, 10 bases remained unmatched. Germline V gene lookup returns CDR1 MGHRA and CDR2 YSYEKL. This CDR3 region has 17 residues. The CDR3 region has the DNA TGCGCCAGCAGCCAAGATCTGGGACTAGTATCTCGCAATGAGCAGTTCTTC. It codes for CASSQDLGLVSRNEQFF.

V and J are TRBV5-1 and TRBJ2-1; 7 bases match TRBD2. The J segment lost 1 base and the V segment lost 5 bases, leaving 21 bases of the junction unmatched. The CDR3 has 20 amino acids. CDR1 SGHRS and CDR2 YFSETQ come from the germline V gene. CDR3 coding DNA: TGCGCCAGCAGTCGAGATAAGAAGCGAGCGGGACCTATATCCTACAATGAGCAGTTCTTC. It specifies CASSRDKKRAGPISYNEQFF.

This clone was picked up a small number of times. The chain joins TRBV21-1 to TRBJ1-5; the D call of TRBD1 is as the table states it, not checked on the DNA. TRBV21-1 is a recognized pseudogene. This CDR3 is 18 amino acids long. CDR3 region: CASSRTTGPIRGNQPQHF. The DNA of the CDR3 is TGTGCCAGCAGCAGAACGACAGGGCCGATCCGGGGGAATCAGCCCCAGCATTTT.

The chain links TRBV11-2 to TRBJ1-4; D call uncertain. CDR3 length: 17 residues. Trimming left V 4 bases short and J 12 bases short, with 27 bases between. Germline CDR1 and CDR2: SGHAT and FQNNGV. The CDR3 DNA follows: TGTGCCAGCAGCTCACTAGGTTGGGCCTCCCCTAATGAGGAACTGTTTTTT. As protein: CASSSLGWASPNEELFF.

This clone was recorded only once. The gene calls are TRBV28 and TRBJ2-7, with D tentatively TRBD1 (6 bases). Germline V lookup: CDR1 MDHEN, CDR2 SYDVKM. The CDR3 runs to 14 residues. V dropped 3 bases and J dropped 1 base, with 10 bases sitting between them. The CDR3 DNA reads TGTGCCAGCAGTTTTGGAGACAGGTCCTACGAGCAGTACTTC. It translates to CASSFGDRSYEQYF. Full variable domain (remainder filled in from reference TRBV28 and TRBJ2-7): DVKVTQSSRYLVKRTGEKVFLECVQDMDHENMFWYRQDPGLGLRLIYFSYDVKMKEKGDIPEGYSVSREKKERFSLILESASTNQTSMYLCASSFGDRSYEQYFGPGTRLTVT.

This clone showed up just a few times. The chain recombines TRBV28 with TRBJ1-5; maybe TRBD1 (5 bases). The CDR3 sequence is 14 residues long. V lost 6 bases, J lost 0 bases, and 9 bases lay in between. The germline V gene encodes CDR1 MDHEN and CDR2 SYDVKM. The CDR3 reads CASRWDGSNQPQHF. The CDR3 nucleotides read TGTGCCAGCAGGTGGGACGGTAGCAATCAGCCCCAGCATTTT.

The rearrangement joins TRBV4-1 to TRBJ2-2, with 8 bases that match TRBD2. With 4 bases clipped from V and 7 bases from J, the junction kept 8 bases outside the gene matches. CDR1 and CDR2 (germline): MGHRA, YSYEKL. The CDR3 is made up of 15 amino acids. For the CDR3, the DNA is TGCGCCAGCAGCCCAGGGCGGGGGGCTCGCGGGGAGCTGTTTTTT. Translating gives CASSPGRGARGELFF.

CDR3 coding DNA: TGTGCCAGCAGCTTAGTGGAGGCTATAGATACGCAGTATTTT. Translated, it gives CASSLVEAIDTQYF. This rearrangement joins TRBV7-9 to TRBJ2-3; D might be TRBD2 (5 bases). Germline-derived CDR1 and CDR2 are SEHNR and FQNEAQ (reference sequence). V shed 1 base and J shed 5 bases, with 10 bases lying between them. The CDR3 is 14 amino acids.

This clone was seen only a few times. This chain uses TRBV7-2 with TRBJ2-7; D is ambiguous. CDR1 is SGHTA and CDR2 is FQGNSA in the germline V gene. The V end lost 2 bases, the J end lost 2 bases, and 7 bases lay between the germline ends. This CDR3 is 13 amino acids long. CDR3 in amino acids: CASSLRGTYEQYF. The CDR3 nucleotides read TGTGCCAGCAGCTTAAGAGGTACCTACGAGCAGTACTTC.

The chain employs TRBV28 and TRBJ2-5; 7 bases are shared with TRBD1. After removal of 6 bases from V and 3 bases from J, the junction contained 7 bases not matched to a gene. Germline assignment: CDR1 MDHEN and CDR2 SYDVKM. The CDR3 extends over 14 amino acids. Here the CDR3 reads CASSSPDREETQYF. DNA of the CDR3: TGTGCCAGCAGCTCCCCCGACAGGGAAGAGACCCAGTACTTC.

In its sample, this clone was seen once. V is TRBV28 and J is TRBJ2-6; D is unclear. Germline V lookup: CDR1 MDHEN, CDR2 SYDVKM. V was shortened by 5 bases and J by 0 bases, with 5 bases between the two germline ends. The CDR3 contains 14 residues. DNA of the CDR3: TGTGCCAGCAGTAAACGCTCTGGGGCCAACGTCCTGACTTTC. Translating gives CASSKRSGANVLTF. The full variable domain, its missing parts supplied by reference TRBV28 and TRBJ2-6, is DVKVTQSSRYLVKRTGEKVFLECVQDMDHENMFWYRQDPGLGLRLIYFSYDVKMKEKGDIPEGYSVSREKKERFSLILESASTNQTSMYLCASSKRSGANVLTFGAGSRLTVL.

The chain joins TRBV15 to TRBJ2-3; 11 nucleotides line up with TRBD1. CDR3 length: 18 residues. Germline values: CDR1 LNHNV, CDR2 YYDKDF (reference sequence). V was pared by 1 base and J by 1 base, with 7 bases of the junction left unmatched. Written as DNA, the CDR3 is TGTGCCACCAGCAGAGGACTTACGGGACAGGGGGGCACAGATACGCAGTATTTT. It specifies CATSRGLTGQGGTDTQYF.

This clone was observed a handful of times. J is TRBJ1-5 and V is TRBV6-5, with D hard to call. V was trimmed by 0 bases and J by 0 bases, leaving 6 bases between them. The V gene's germline CDR1 is MNHEY and CDR2 SVGAGI. The CDR3 has 15 residues. CDR3 loop: CASSYSASSNQPQHF. For the CDR3, the DNA is TGTGCCAGCAGTTACTCCGCGTCTAGCAATCAGCCCCAGCATTTT.

The chain combines TRBV18 with TRBJ2-5; D is unresolved. Germline V CDR1 and CDR2: KGHSH, LQKENI. The CDR3 covers 13 residues. Trimming took off 1 base at V and 2 bases at J, with 5 bases between the two ends. CDR3 region: CASSPLGQETQYF. The DNA of the CDR3 is TGTGCCAGCTCACCACTGGGGCAAGAGACCCAGTACTTC. The whole variable domain, filled in from reference TRBV18 and TRBJ2-5, reads NAGVMQNPRHLVRRRGQEARLRCSPMKGHSHVYWYRQLPEEGLKFMVYLQKENIIDESGMPKERFSAEFPKEGPSILRIQQVVRGDSAAYFCASSPLGQETQYFGPGTRLLVL.

The gene calls are TRBV2 and TRBJ2-2; no clear D. The CDR3 runs to 13 residues. Germline lookup yields CDR1 SNHLY and CDR2 FYNNEI. V was clipped by 7 bases and J by 4 bases, with 10 bases between them. CDR3 in amino acids: CASTLGPTGELFF. In nucleotides, the CDR3 is TGTGCCAGCACCCTTGGGCCCACCGGGGAGCTGTTTTTT.

The V call is TRBV6-5, the J call TRBJ2-7, with D possibly being TRBD1 (5 bases). CDR1 and CDR2 from the germline V gene are MNHEY and SVGAGI. The CDR3 extends over 15 amino acids. With 6 bases removed from V and 5 bases from J, the gap between germline ends came to 20 bases. The CDR3 region is CASSRQISSLDEQYF. CDR3 DNA sequence: TGTGCCAGCAGCCGACAGATTTCGTCTTTGGACGAGCAGTACTTC.

A word on this clone: Mismatch with germline at one junction end may stem from a read error. The V and J genes are TRBV5-1 and TRBJ2-7, with 7 bases matching TRBD1. This CDR3 region has 13 residues. The V gene's germline CDR1 is SGHRS and CDR2 YFSETQ. The CDR3 here is CVSSSQGTYEQYF. CDR3 nucleotides: TGCGTCAGCAGCTCACAGGGGACCTACGAGCAGTACTTC.

This chain joins TRBV7-6 and TRBJ2-1; 7 positions agree with TRBD1. This CDR3 spans 15 amino acids. V lost 4 bases to trimming and J lost 8 bases; unmatched junction nucleotides: 11. Germline CDR1 reads SGHVS; CDR2 reads FNYEAQ. CDR3 protein: CASSWSWTGAHEQFF. CDR3 DNA: TGTGCCAGCAGCTGGAGTTGGACAGGAGCGCATGAGCAGTTCTTC.